What follows are 8 T cell receptor beta chains derived from one specimen sequenced in a study of early T cells in non-severe SARS-CoV-2 infection. TCRdb called the 5' RACE reads again in MiXCR, with one record for every CDR3 protein. The sample has about 36,000 distinct CDR3 sequences; roughly 6.8% are singletons. The material was whole blood, obtained at baseline. The receptors shown here come from an adult who was a healthcare worker with PCR-confirmed SARS-CoV-2 infection or an uninfected control (not recorded which).

This chain uses TRBV10-3 with TRBJ2-1; TRBD1 agrees at 11 bases. V lost 6 bases and J lost 7; bases outside the gene matches: 5. The CDR3 consists of 14 residues. Germline CDR1 is ENHRY and CDR2 is SYGVKD. For the CDR3, the DNA is TGTGCCATCAGCAGGGACAGGGGGATGAATGAGCAGTTCTTC. Its protein product is CAISRDRGMNEQFF.

This clonotype was counted at least ten times. This chain connects TRBV12-3 or TRBV12-4 to TRBJ1-1; 8 nucleotides agree with TRBD1. The V and J ends lost 5 bases and 5 bases, in that order; junction bases with no gene match: 4. The CDR3 runs to 13 residues. CDR3 region: CASSDRGSTEAFF. Written as DNA, the CDR3 is TGTGCCAGCAGTGACAGGGGATCAACTGAAGCTTTCTTT.

At least ten counts were recorded for this clonotype. An end of the junction does not agree with germline; a read error may underlie this. V is TRBV18 and J is TRBJ2-6; 7 bases line up with TRBD1. This CDR3 region has 17 residues. The germline gives CDR1 KGHSH, CDR2 LQKENI. The CDR3 here is CASSAGTAKTGANVLIF. CDR3 bases: TGTGCCAGCTCAGCCGGGACAGCGAAAACTGGGGCCAACGTCCTGATTTTC.

At least ten counts were recorded for this clonotype. The V call is TRBV12-3 or TRBV12-4, the J call TRBJ1-1; D ambiguous. This CDR3 comprises 12 residues. V lost 8 bases and J 4 bases, leaving 11 bases between the germline ends. CDR3 sequence: CASGPLSTEAFF. The CDR3 DNA follows: TGTGCCAGCGGGCCCCTGAGCACTGAAGCTTTCTTT.

V is TRBV5-1 and J is TRBJ2-7, with D possibly being TRBD2 (7 bases). CDR3 length: 18 amino acids. The germline V gene encodes CDR1 SGHRS and CDR2 YFSETQ. Trimming removed 3 bases at V and 3 bases at J, with 25 bases between. The CDR3 spells CASSSIGHVGGAYYEQYF. The CDR3 DNA sequence: TGCGCCAGCAGCTCGATTGGGCACGTTGGGGGGGCTTACTACGAGCAGTACTTC.

Relative to its sample, this clonotype is medium-sized. V usage is TRBV5-6 and J usage is TRBJ2-1, with unresolved D. Germline V gene lookup returns CDR1 SGHDT and CDR2 YYEEEE. This CDR3 has 12 amino acids. V was shortened by 4 bases and J by 2 bases, with 4 bases between the two germline ends. DNA for the CDR3: TGTGCCAGCAGCACTCCCTACAATGAGCAGTTCTTC. It yields the protein CASSTPYNEQFF.

This clonotype was observed at least ten times. The chain couples TRBV4-1 to TRBJ1-1; TRBD1 might be the D (5 bases). Germline CDR1 and CDR2: MGHRA and YSYEKL. Trimming removed 4 bases from V and 0 bases from J, with 18 bases in between. The CDR3 covers 17 residues. The CDR3 sequence is CASSLIGGRGMNTEAFF. The CDR3 region has the DNA TGCGCCAGCAGCCTTATCGGAGGGAGGGGAATGAACACTGAAGCTTTCTTT.

This clonotype has a handful of counts. The chain employs TRBV19 and TRBJ1-5; D is undetermined. V gave up 5 bases and J gave up 7 bases, with 15 bases separating them. CDR3 length equals 14 residues. The germline V gene encodes CDR1 LNHDA and CDR2 SQIVND (reference sequence). CDR3 in amino acids: CASSPDVWAQPQHF. The CDR3 nucleotides are TGTGCCAGTAGTCCCGATGTGTGGGCCCAGCCCCAGCATTTT. Full variable domain (missing parts from reference TRBV19 and TRBJ1-5): DGGITQSPKYLFRKEGQNVTLSCEQNLNHDAMYWYRQDPGQGLRLIYYSQIVNDFQKGDIAEGYSVSREKKESFPLTVTSAQKNPTAFYLCASSPDVWAQPQHFGDGTRLSIL.